This T cell receptor (beta chain) is drawn from a study of blood T cell repertoires in COVID-19. This table comes from immunoSEQ multiplex PCR, and its TCRdb copy is limited to in-frame clones, with some not included. Of under 400,000 clones listed, around 88% are singletons. V shed 4 bases and J 2 bases; nucleotides not matched to a gene: 5. The length of the CDR3 is 15 residues. Germline V gives CDR1 MGHRA, CDR2 YSYEKL. The V and J genes are TRBV4-1 and TRBJ2-5, with 9 positions matching TRBD1. The specimen was peripheral blood. The clonotype comes from a woman aged 25 to 39 with COVID-19, enrolled during active disease. CDR3 in DNA: TGCGCCAGCAGCCGGACAGGGGTATGGCAAGAGACCCAGTACTTC. Residues: CASSRTGVWQETQYF.